Sequencing of this T cell receptor beta chain was carried out in a study of blood T cells in healthy people across ages. A J-beta primer mix and a sample-barcoded 5' primer were used in a second PCR of about 7 to 12 cycles. TCRdb re-derived calls from the 5' RACE reads in MiXCR, one entry per CDR3 protein. The table includes 1,500,000 or so distinct CDR3 sequences, 35% to 45% detected once. The CDR3 is made up of 16 amino acids. Germline CDR1 ENHRY, CDR2 SYGVKD. V was shortened by 6 bases and J by 3 bases, with 18 bases between the two germline ends. Only a few counts were recorded for this clonotype.

Sample: blood. The chain links TRBV10-3 to TRBJ1-5, with D uncertain. The receptor was derived from a woman under 30 in good health. This CDR3 reads CAISAKAAASNQPQHF. CDR3 coding DNA: TGTGCCATCAGCGCGAAAGCGGCGGCCTCCAATCAGCCCCAGCATTTT.